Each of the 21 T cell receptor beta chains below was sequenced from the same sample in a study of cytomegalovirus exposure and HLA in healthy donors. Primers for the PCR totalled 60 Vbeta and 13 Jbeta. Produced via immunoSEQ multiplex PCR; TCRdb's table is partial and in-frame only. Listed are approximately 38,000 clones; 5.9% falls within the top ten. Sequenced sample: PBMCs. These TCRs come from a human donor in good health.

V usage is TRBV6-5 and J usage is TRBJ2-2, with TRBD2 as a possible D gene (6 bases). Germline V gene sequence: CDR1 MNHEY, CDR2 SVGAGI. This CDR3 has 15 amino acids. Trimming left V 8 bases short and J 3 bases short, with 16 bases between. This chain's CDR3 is CASSSGRIDTGELFF. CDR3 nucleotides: TGTGCCAGCTCATCGGGGAGGATAGACACCGGGGAGCTGTTTTTT.

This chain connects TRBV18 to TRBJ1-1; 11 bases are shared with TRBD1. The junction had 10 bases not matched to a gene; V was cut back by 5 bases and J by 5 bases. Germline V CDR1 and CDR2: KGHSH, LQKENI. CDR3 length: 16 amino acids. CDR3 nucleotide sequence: TGTGCCAGCTCAGGACAGGGGGCGAGTCGAGGAACTGAAGCTTTCTTT. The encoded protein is CASSGQGASRGTEAFF.

The CDR3 sequence is CASREGLRANEKLFF. The CDR3 DNA follows: TGCGCCAGCAGGGAAGGGCTGAGGGCTAATGAAAAACTGTTTTTT. The chain carries TRBV5-1 and TRBJ1-4; D unclear. Trimming removed 5 bases at V and 3 bases at J, with 14 bases between. Germline lookup yields CDR1 SGHRS and CDR2 YFSETQ. The CDR3 is 15 residues long.

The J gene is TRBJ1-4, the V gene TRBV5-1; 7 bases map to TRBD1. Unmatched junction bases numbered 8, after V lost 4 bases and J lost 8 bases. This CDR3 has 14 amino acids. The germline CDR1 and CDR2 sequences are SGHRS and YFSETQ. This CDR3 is CASSGGQPDEKLFF. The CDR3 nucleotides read TGCGCCAGCAGCGGGGGACAGCCGGACGAAAAACTGTTTTTT.

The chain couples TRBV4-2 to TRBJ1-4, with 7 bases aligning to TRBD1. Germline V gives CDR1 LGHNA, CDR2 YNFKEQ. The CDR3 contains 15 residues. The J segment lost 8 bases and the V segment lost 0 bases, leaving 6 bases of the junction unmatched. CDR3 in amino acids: CASSQDTGENEKLFF. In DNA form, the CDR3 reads TGTGCCAGCAGCCAAGATACAGGGGAGAACGAAAAACTGTTTTTT.

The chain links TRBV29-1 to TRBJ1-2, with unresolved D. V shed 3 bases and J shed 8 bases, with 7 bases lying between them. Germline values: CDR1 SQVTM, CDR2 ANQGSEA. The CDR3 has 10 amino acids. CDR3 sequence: CSVESVGYTF. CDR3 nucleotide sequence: TGCAGCGTTGAGTCCGTCGGCTACACCTTC.

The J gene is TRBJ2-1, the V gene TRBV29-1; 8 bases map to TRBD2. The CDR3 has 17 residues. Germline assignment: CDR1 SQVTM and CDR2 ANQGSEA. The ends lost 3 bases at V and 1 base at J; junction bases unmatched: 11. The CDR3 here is CSVDETLAGLSYNEQFF. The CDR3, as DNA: TGCAGCGTTGATGAAACCCTAGCGGGCCTATCCTACAATGAGCAGTTCTTC.

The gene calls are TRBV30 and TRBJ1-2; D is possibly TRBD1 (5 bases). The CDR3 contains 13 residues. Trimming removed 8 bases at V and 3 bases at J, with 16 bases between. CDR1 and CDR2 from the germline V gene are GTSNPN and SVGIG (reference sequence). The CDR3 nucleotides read TGTGCCGCGGGGAGGGGACGGGACTATGGCTACACCTTC. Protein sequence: CAAGRGRDYGYTF.

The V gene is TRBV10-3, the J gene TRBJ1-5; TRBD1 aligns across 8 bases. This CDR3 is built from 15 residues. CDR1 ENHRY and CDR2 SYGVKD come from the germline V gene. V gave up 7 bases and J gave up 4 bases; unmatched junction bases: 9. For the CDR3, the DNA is TGTGCCATCAAGGGGGGGACAGGTGCGAATCAGCCCCAGCATTTT. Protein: CAIKGGTGANQPQHF.

In nucleotides, the CDR3 is TGTGCCAGCAAAGAACAGGGAAAACTGTACGAGCAGTACTTC. Translation: CASKEQGKLYEQYF. This chain connects TRBV28 to TRBJ2-7; perhaps TRBD1 as D (6 bases). Trimming stripped 7 bases from V and 4 bases from J, with 17 bases between. This CDR3 is 14 amino acids long. Germline CDR1 and CDR2: MDHEN and SYDVKM.

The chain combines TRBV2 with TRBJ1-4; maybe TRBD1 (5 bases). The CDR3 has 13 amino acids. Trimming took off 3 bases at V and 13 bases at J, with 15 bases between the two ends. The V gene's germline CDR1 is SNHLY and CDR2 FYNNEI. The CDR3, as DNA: TGTGCCAGCAGTGATCTCGCAACCGACAGACTGTTTTTT. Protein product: CASSDLATDRLFF.

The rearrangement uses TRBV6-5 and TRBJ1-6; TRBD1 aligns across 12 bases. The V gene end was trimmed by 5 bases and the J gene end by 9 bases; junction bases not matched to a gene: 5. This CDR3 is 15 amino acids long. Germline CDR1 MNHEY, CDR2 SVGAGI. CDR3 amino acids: CASSPGGQGASPLHF. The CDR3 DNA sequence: TGTGCCAGCAGTCCCGGGGGACAGGGGGCTTCACCCCTCCACTTT.

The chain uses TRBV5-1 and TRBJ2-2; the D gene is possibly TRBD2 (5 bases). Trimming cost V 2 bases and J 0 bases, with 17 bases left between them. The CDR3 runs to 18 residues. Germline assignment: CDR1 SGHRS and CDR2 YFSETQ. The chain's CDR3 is CASSLVFRGLSNTGELFF. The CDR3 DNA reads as TGCGCCAGCAGCTTAGTCTTTCGGGGATTGTCGAACACCGGGGAGCTGTTTTTT.

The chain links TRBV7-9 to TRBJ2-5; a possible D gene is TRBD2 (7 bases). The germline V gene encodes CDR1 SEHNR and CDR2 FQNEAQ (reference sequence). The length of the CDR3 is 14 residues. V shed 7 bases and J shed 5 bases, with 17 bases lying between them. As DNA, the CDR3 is TGTGCCAGCAACCGCGGGGGCTCCGGGGAGACCCAGTACTTC. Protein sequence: CASNRGGSGETQYF.

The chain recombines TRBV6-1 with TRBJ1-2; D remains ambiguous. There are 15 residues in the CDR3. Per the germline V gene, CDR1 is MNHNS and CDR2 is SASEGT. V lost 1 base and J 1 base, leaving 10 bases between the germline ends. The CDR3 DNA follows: TGTGCCAGCAGTGAAGATTATGGAGGTAACTATGGCTACACCTTC. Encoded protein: CASSEDYGGNYGYTF.

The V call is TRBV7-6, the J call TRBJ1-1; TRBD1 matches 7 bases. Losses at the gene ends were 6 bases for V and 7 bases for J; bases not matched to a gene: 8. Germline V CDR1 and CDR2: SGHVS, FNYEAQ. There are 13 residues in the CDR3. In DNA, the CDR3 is TGTGCCAGCAGTCAAGGGACAGCGCTTGAAGCTTTCTTT. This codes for CASSQGTALEAFF.

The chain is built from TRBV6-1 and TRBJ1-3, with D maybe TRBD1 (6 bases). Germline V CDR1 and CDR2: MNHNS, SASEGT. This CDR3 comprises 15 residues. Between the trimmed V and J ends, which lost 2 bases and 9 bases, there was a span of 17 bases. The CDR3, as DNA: TGTGCCAGCAGTGAAAAGATGGGGGGAGGGGGCACCATATATTTT. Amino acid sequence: CASSEKMGGGGTIYF.

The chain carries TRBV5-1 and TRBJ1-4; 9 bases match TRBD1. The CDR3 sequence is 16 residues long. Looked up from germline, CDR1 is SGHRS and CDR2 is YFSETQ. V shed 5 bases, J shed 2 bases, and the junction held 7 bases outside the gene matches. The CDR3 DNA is TGCGCCAGCAGATCCACAGGGGGCGAGACTAATGAAAAACTGTTTTTT. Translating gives CASRSTGGETNEKLFF.

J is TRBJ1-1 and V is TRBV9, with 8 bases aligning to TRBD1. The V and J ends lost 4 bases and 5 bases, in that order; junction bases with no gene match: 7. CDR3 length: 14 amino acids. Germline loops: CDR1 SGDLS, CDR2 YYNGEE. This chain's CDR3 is CASSLGQGGTEAFF. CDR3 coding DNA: TGTGCCAGCAGCCTCGGACAGGGAGGGACTGAAGCTTTCTTT.

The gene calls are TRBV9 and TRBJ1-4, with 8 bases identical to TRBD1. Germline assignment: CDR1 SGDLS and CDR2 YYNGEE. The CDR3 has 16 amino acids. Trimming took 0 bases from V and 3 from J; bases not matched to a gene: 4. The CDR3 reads CASSVGQGAANEKLFF. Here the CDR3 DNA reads TGTGCCAGCAGCGTAGGCCAGGGGGCGGCTAATGAAAAACTGTTTTTT.

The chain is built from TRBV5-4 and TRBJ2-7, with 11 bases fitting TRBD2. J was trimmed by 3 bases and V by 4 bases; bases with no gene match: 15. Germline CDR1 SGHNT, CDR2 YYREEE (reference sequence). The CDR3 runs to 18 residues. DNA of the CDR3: TGTGCCAGCAGCCGTCGGTTAGGGCTAGCGGGGGGACACTACGAGCAGTACTTC. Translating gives CASSRRLGLAGGHYEQYF.